Listed here are 28 T cell receptor beta chains from one sample, sequenced in a study of T cells in Graves' hyperthyroidism and ophthalmopathy. Amplification yielded TCR beta CDR3 regions, with RNA transcripts as the source. TCR CDR3 regions were first amplified by RT-PCR with HTBI primers. MiXCR, run by TCRdb on the multiplex PCR reads, gives a single entry per CDR3 protein. The table lists 500,000 to 650,000 distinct CDR3 sequences, about a sixth of them singletons. Material for sequencing was blood. These receptors were taken from a woman between 18 and 29 years old with Graves' ophthalmopathy.

The gene calls are TRBV12-5 and TRBJ2-5; possibly TRBD1 for D (5 bases). The V gene's germline CDR1 is LGHNT and CDR2 FRNRAP. Deletions cut 1 base from V and 1 base from J, with 16 bases between. This CDR3 has 17 residues. The CDR3 protein is CASGLERGGVSQETQYF. The CDR3 bases are TGTGCTAGTGGTTTGGAAAGGGGTGGGGTCAGCCAAGAGACCCAGTACTTC.

This clonotype was detected only a few times. The chain combines TRBV28 with TRBJ1-4, with D tentatively TRBD1 (5 bases). Germline V gene data show CDR1 as MDHEN and CDR2 as SYDVKM. V gave up 5 bases and J gave up 3 bases, with 10 bases separating them. The CDR3 covers 14 residues. CDR3 sequence: CASSTRAANEKLFF. The DNA of the CDR3 is TGTGCCAGCAGTACCAGGGCGGCTAATGAAAAACTGTTTTTT.

Concerning this clonotype: Possible read error: a much larger clone is one base away. The rearrangement joins TRBV28 to TRBJ1-6; 7 nucleotides align to TRBD1. CDR1 is MDHEN, CDR2 SYDVKM, per germline. V was pared by 2 bases and J by 6 bases, with 4 bases of the junction left unmatched. The CDR3 totals 15 residues. The CDR3 loop is CASSLIDRVNSPLHF. CDR3 in DNA: TGTGCCAGCAGTTTAATAGACAGGGTTAATTCACCCCTCCACTTT. The full variable domain, rest sourced from reference TRBV28 and TRBJ1-6, is DVKVTQSSRYLVKRTGEKVFLECVQDMDHENMFWYRQDPGLGLRLIYFSYDVKMKEKGDIPEGYSVSREKKERFSLILESASTNQTSMYLCASSLIDRVNSPLHFGNGTRLTVT.

This clonotype was counted a few times. The chain is built from TRBV9 and TRBJ1-1; perhaps TRBD1 as D (5 bases). Deletions cut 0 bases from V and 6 bases from J, with 12 bases between. The CDR3 runs 14 residues. CDR1 is SGDLS and CDR2 is YYNGEE in the germline V gene. The CDR3, as DNA: TGTGCCAGCAGCGTAGTGGAGGGGCTGTCTGAAGCTTTCTTT. This translates into CASSVVEGLSEAFF.

This clonotype was observed at least ten times. The rearrangement joins TRBV11-2 to TRBJ1-6, with 7 positions matching TRBD1. The CDR3 loop spans 14 amino acids. Trimming took 5 bases from V and 4 from J; bases not matched to a gene: 2. The germline CDR1 and CDR2 sequences are SGHAT and FQNNGV. Here the CDR3 reads CASSLGQYNSPLHF. The CDR3 nucleotides read TGTGCCAGCAGCCTGGGACAGTATAATTCACCCCTCCACTTT.

Only a few counts were recorded for this clonotype. The chain employs TRBV20-1 and TRBJ1-1, with D tentatively TRBD1 (5 bases). CDR3 length: 14 residues. The V and J ends lost 1 base and 0 bases respectively, with 9 bases between them. Germline CDR1 and CDR2: DFQATT and SNEGSKA (reference sequence). CDR3 loop: CSARAEGMNTEAFF. The DNA of the CDR3 is TGCAGTGCTAGAGCCGAGGGGATGAACACTGAAGCTTTCTTT.

This clonotype appeared many times. The rearrangement joins TRBV7-2 to TRBJ1-6, with D hard to call. The CDR3 has 12 residues. Germline CDR1 is SGHTA and CDR2 is FQGNSA. V lost 1 base and J lost 9, with 4 bases in between. The CDR3 DNA reads TGTGCCAGCAGCTTAGTCCTTTCACCCCTCCACTTT. Translating it yields CASSLVLSPLHF.

CDR3 DNA: TGCGCCAGCAGTTTCGCAGGACTACCGAATTCCAATGAGCAGTTCTTC. This gives the protein CASSFAGLPNSNEQFF. The V gene is TRBV5-1, the J gene TRBJ2-1, with a tentative D call TRBD2 (6 bases). V lost 5 bases, J lost 6 bases, and 21 bases lay in between. The CDR3 extends over 16 amino acids. CDR1 and CDR2 from the germline V gene are SGHRS and YFSETQ.

This clonotype has just one count. Being one base from a much bigger clone, this may be a read error. V is TRBV18 and J is TRBJ1-4, with D possibly matching TRBD1 (5 bases). Trimming removed 6 bases from V and 5 bases from J, with 10 bases in between. Germline assignment: CDR1 KGHSH and CDR2 LQKENI. There are 13 residues in the CDR3. The DNA for the CDR3 is TGTGCCAGCTCCGGCAGGGACAATGAAAAACTGTTTTTT. Translated, it gives CASSGRDNEKLFF. Drawing the rest from reference TRBV18 and TRBJ1-4, the complete variable domain is NAGVMQNPRHLVRRRGQEARLRCSPMKGHSHVYWYRQLPEEGLKFMVYLQKENIIDESGMPKERFSAEFPKEGPSILRIQQVVRGDSAAYFCASSGRDNEKLFFGSGTQLSVL.

Only a few counts were recorded for this clonotype. The rearrangement joins TRBV19 to TRBJ2-7, with D tentatively TRBD1 (5 bases). This CDR3 is built from 13 residues. Germline lookup yields CDR1 LNHDA and CDR2 SQIVND (reference sequence). The ends were cut back, 6 bases at V and 3 bases at J, with 12 bases in the middle. Here the CDR3 DNA reads TGTGCCAGTAGCACAGGAGCCAGCTACGAGCAGTACTTC. Its protein product is CASSTGASYEQYF.

This clonotype was seen many times. The chain joins TRBV30 to TRBJ2-7, with TRBD1 matching over 10 bases. V trimming: 3 bases; J trimming: 5 bases; junction bases outside the gene matches: 10. Per the germline V gene, CDR1 is GTSNPN and CDR2 is SVGIG (reference sequence). The CDR3 has 15 residues. The CDR3 region is CAWSGPGTGENEQYF. The CDR3 nucleotides are TGTGCCTGGAGCGGACCCGGGACAGGGGAAAACGAGCAGTACTTC.

This clonotype was counted at least ten times. The chain is built from TRBV6-2 or TRBV6-3 and TRBJ2-7; 7 positions match TRBD1. There are 14 residues in the CDR3. The J segment lost 3 bases and the V segment lost 5 bases, leaving 7 bases of the junction unmatched. CDR1 is MNHEY, CDR2 SVGEGT, per germline. CDR3 bases: TGTGCCAGCAGTACCCCGGGACAGATCTACGAGCAGTACTTC. Protein product: CASSTPGQIYEQYF.

The sample holds many counts of this clonotype. The CDR3: CASGLVGDGQETQYF. The CDR3 coding sequence is TGTGCTAGTGGTTTGGTAGGGGACGGCCAAGAGACCCAGTACTTC. The chain employs TRBV12-5 and TRBJ2-5; D may correspond to TRBD1 or TRBD2 (5 bases each). The CDR3 is 15 residues long. The V and J ends lost 0 bases and 1 base respectively, with 9 bases between them. The V gene's germline CDR1 is LGHNT and CDR2 FRNRAP.

This clonotype was detected a few times. This chain connects TRBV4-2 to TRBJ1-1, with a tentative D call TRBD1 (6 bases). V was pared by 3 bases and J by 1 base, with 9 bases between. CDR1 and CDR2 (germline): LGHNA, YNFKEQ. The CDR3 totals 14 residues. For the CDR3, the DNA is TGTGCCAGCAGCCACCCACAGGGGAACACTGAAGCTTTCTTT. It codes for CASSHPQGNTEAFF.

The gene calls are TRBV5-5 and TRBJ1-5; the match to TRBD1 covers 10 bases. Trimming cost V 7 bases and J 4 bases; bases outside gene matches: 14. The germline CDR1 and CDR2 sequences are SGHKS and YYEKEE (reference sequence). The CDR3 covers 17 residues. The CDR3 coding sequence is TGTGCCAGCGCCCCCGGAGACAGGGGGCTTGGAAATCAGCCCCAGCATTTT. Residues: CASAPGDRGLGNQPQHF. Full variable domain (outside the CDR3, taken from reference TRBV5-5 and TRBJ1-5): DAGVTQSPTHLIKTRGQQVTLRCSPISGHKSVSWYQQVLGQGPQFIFQYYEKEERGRGNFPDRFSARQFPNYSSELNVNALLLGDSALYLCASAPGDRGLGNQPQHFGDGTRLSIL.

The V call is TRBV28, the J call TRBJ2-1; the match to TRBD1 covers 7 bases. The junction had 7 bases not matched to a gene; V was cut back by 8 bases and J by 0 bases. Germline-derived CDR1 and CDR2 are MDHEN and SYDVKM. This CDR3 has 15 amino acids. The CDR3 reads CASASGTVSYNEQFF. The CDR3 region has the DNA TGTGCCAGCGCCTCCGGGACAGTCTCCTACAATGAGCAGTTCTTC.

This clonotype was seen once. This sequence may be a read error, since a much larger clone differs from it by one base. The chain links TRBV2 to TRBJ1-2; 9 bases map to TRBD1. This CDR3 spans 14 amino acids. In germline, CDR1 is SNHLY, CDR2 FYNNEI. Written as DNA, the CDR3 is TGTGCCAGCAGTGAGGACAGGGGTATTGATGGCTACGCCTTC. It encodes CASSEDRGIDGYAF.

The chain is built from TRBV30 and TRBJ1-6; D might be TRBD1 (5 bases). The CDR3 has 14 amino acids. The V and J ends lost 0 bases and 9 bases respectively, with 12 bases between them. Germline-derived CDR1 and CDR2 are GTSNPN and SVGIG (reference sequence). CDR3 in DNA: TGTGCCTGGAGTGTTCAGAGGGGTAGTTCACCCCTCCACTTT. Translation: CAWSVQRGSSPLHF. Based on the CDR3 plus reference TRBV30 and TRBJ1-6, the full variable domain is SQTIHQWPATLVQPVGSPLSLECTVEGTSNPNLYWYRQAAGRGLQLLFYSVGIGQISSEVPQNLSASRPQDRQFILSSKKLLLSDSGFYLCAWSVQRGSSPLHFGNGTRLTVT.

This clonotype was seen at least ten times. This chain uses TRBV7-3 with TRBJ2-1; the D is unclear. The V and J ends lost 4 bases and 10 bases respectively, with 14 bases between them. CDR3 length: 13 residues. The germline V gene has CDR1 SGHTA and CDR2 FQGTGA. CDR3 protein: CASSSDWVGEQFF. CDR3 nucleotide sequence: TGTGCCAGCAGCTCCGACTGGGTGGGCGAGCAGTTCTTC.

The V gene is TRBV2, the J gene TRBJ2-3; the D is unclear. The CDR3 is made up of 11 amino acids. Looked up from germline, CDR1 is SNHLY and CDR2 is FYNNEI. Trimming cost V 3 bases and J 5 bases, with 3 bases left between them. The CDR3 spells CASSDIDTQYF. For the CDR3, the DNA is TGTGCCAGCAGTGACATAGATACGCAGTATTTT.

Comments on this clonotype: This may come from a read error, since a much larger clone is one base off. Since the CDR3 does not end with the conserved phenylalanine or tryptophan, this likely comes from a read error. The chain joins TRBV30 to TRBJ1-1; no definite D call. CDR1 GTSNPN and CDR2 SVGIG come from the germline V gene (reference sequence). Trimming stripped 2 bases from V and 1 base from J, with 8 bases between. The CDR3 is made up of 13 amino acids. The CDR3 here is CAWSFNSNTEAFL. CDR3 sequence (DNA): TGTGCCTGGAGTTTTAATTCGAACACTGAAGCTTTCCTT.

The chain recombines TRBV7-9 with TRBJ2-3; no clear D. Trimming left V 1 base short and J 1 base short, with 12 bases between. The CDR3 length is 16 residues. Per the germline V gene, CDR1 is SEHNR and CDR2 is FQNEAQ (reference sequence). CDR3 amino acids: CASSLDLSVGTDTQYF. Written as DNA, the CDR3 is TGTGCCAGCAGCTTAGATTTGTCTGTGGGCACAGATACGCAGTATTTT.

The chain has TRBV12-3 or TRBV12-4 and TRBJ1-2, with TRBD1 identical over 12 bases. CDR3 length equals 14 residues. The junction had 13 bases not matched to a gene; V was cut back by 6 bases and J by 14 bases. The CDR3 here is CASSTGTGGYPCTF. CDR3 DNA: TGTGCCAGCAGCACCGGGACAGGGGGCTACCCTTGTACCTTC.

About this clonotype: The missing conserved phenylalanine or tryptophan at the end of this CDR3 makes a read error likely. This rearrangement joins TRBV12-3 or TRBV12-4 to TRBJ1-2; no firm D call. Deletions cut 3 bases from V and 0 bases from J, with 8 bases between. There are 14 residues in the CDR3. The CDR3 DNA is TGTGCCAGCAGTTTCACGTTAGCTAACTATGGCTACACCCTC. Translating gives CASSFTLANYGYTL.

The CDR3 here is CASSSGGGEQFF. The CDR3 coding sequence is TGTGCCAGTTCGTCGGGGGGCGGTGAGCAGTTCTTC. The gene calls are TRBV19 and TRBJ2-1; a weak D match, TRBD2 (7 bases). This CDR3 comprises 12 residues. Trimming removed 8 bases at V and 9 bases at J, with 14 bases between. In germline, CDR1 is LNHDA, CDR2 SQIVND (reference sequence).

The chain carries TRBV7-9 and TRBJ2-3; 11 positions agree with TRBD2. CDR1 is SEHNR and CDR2 is FQNEAQ in the germline V gene (reference sequence). CDR3 size: 19 residues. The junction had 13 bases not matched to a gene; V was cut back by 1 base and J by 4 bases. CDR3 loop: CASSLGHGSGRAPPDTQYF. CDR3 in DNA: TGTGCCAGCAGCTTAGGGCACGGTAGCGGGAGGGCCCCACCAGATACGCAGTATTTT.

The chain employs TRBV7-3 and TRBJ2-1; the match to TRBD2 covers 14 bases. Losses at the gene ends were 6 bases for V and 8 bases for J; bases not matched to a gene: 12. This CDR3 has 17 residues. Germline V gene lookup returns CDR1 SGHTA and CDR2 FQGTGA. CDR3 nucleotide sequence: TGTGCCAGCAGAGCCCGAGGGGGGACTAGCGGGAGCTATGAGCAGTTCTTC. Protein product: CASRARGGTSGSYEQFF.

A note on this clonotype: A much larger clone lies one base from this, so it may be a read error. V is TRBV11-2 and J is TRBJ2-1; 9 bases agree with TRBD2. The CDR3 contains 16 residues. CDR1 and CDR2 (germline): SGHAT, FQNNGV. The CDR3 sequence: CASSWETSGFYNEQSF. The CDR3 nucleotides are TGTGCCAGCAGCTGGGAGACTAGCGGATTTTACAATGAGCAGTCCTTC.